This T cell receptor (beta chain) was recorded in a study of T-cell reconstitution after alpha-beta-depleted transplantation in children. Deletions cut 7 bases from V and 0 bases from J, with 12 bases between. Germline values: CDR1 SGHKS, CDR2 YYEKEE (reference sequence). The CDR3 has 14 amino acids. This clonotype was seen at least ten times. Library preparation (for TCRbeta) was performed with unique molecular identifiers. Each CDR3 protein is one row after TCRdb ran MiXCR on the PCR reads. The table has 100,000 or so distinct CDR3 sequences, approximately 12% seen once. The source of this sequence is a human donor who donated a stem cell graft to a child with inherited bone marrow failure. The sequencing here drew on PBMCs from the stem cell graft donor, taken from the stem cell graft. The V call is TRBV5-5, the J call TRBJ2-3; the D is unclear. The CDR3 reads CASVLRSSTDTQYF. The CDR3 DNA reads TGTGCCAGCGTCCTCAGGTCTAGCACAGATACGCAGTATTTT.